These T cell receptor beta chains were read from a single sample in a study of control samples from healthy donors and cancer patients. Data came from immunoSEQ multiplex PCR; TCRdb stores just in-frame clones and leaves some out. The sample consists of 25,000 or so clones, about 82% of them appearing once. Sequencing input: PBMCs. All receptors come from a woman aged 60 to 75 with head and neck cancer. CDR3s include the opening cysteine and the closing phenylalanine or tryptophan. Each record gives: clone size, D gene, V gene, J gene, CDR3 protein, CDR3 DNA. A D gene is named only where the DNA matches it firmly. Clone size appears in some rows only: once, few, many, or a class for an expanded clone.

size: NA
D: TRBD1
V: TRBV3-1/TRBV3-2
J: TRBJ2-7
CDR3: CASSSGQGIYEQYF
DNA: TGTGCCAGCAGCTCTGGACAGGGGATCTACGAGCAGTACTTC

size: NA
D: NA
V: TRBV6-2/TRBV6-3
J: TRBJ1-5
CDR3: CASSYGRRVYSNQPQHF
DNA: TGTGCCAGCAGTTACGGCAGGCGGGTGTATAGCAATCAGCCCCAGCATTTT

size: NA
D: NA
V: TRBV3-1/TRBV3-2
J: TRBJ2-5
CDR3: CASSLYREQETQYF
DNA: TGTGCCAGCAGCCTATACCGGGAGCAAGAGACCCAGTACTTC

size: few
D: NA
V: TRBV4-2
J: TRBJ2-1
CDR3: CASSPNQHEQFF
DNA: TGTGCCAGCAGCCCAAATCAACATGAGCAGTTCTTC

size: few
D: TRBD1
V: TRBV4-1
J: TRBJ2-4
CDR3: CASSQDVDRGAKNIQYF
DNA: TGCGCCAGCAGCCAAGATGTGGACAGGGGTGCCAAAAACATTCAGTACTTC

size: NA
D: TRBD2
V: TRBV19
J: TRBJ2-4
CDR3: CASSDAGGNIQYF
DNA: TGTGCCAGTAGCGATGCGGGAGGGAACATTCAGTACTTC

size: NA
D: NA
V: TRBV12-3/TRBV12-4
J: TRBJ2-7
CDR3: CASTVMGYEQYF
DNA: TGTGCCAGCACCGTAATGGGCTACGAGCAGTACTTC

size: NA
D: NA
V: TRBV3-1/TRBV3-2
J: TRBJ2-7
CDR3: CASSGGGLRSYEQYF
DNA: TGTGCCAGCAGCGGCGGAGGACTACGCTCCTACGAGCAGTACTTC

size: NA
D: TRBD2
V: TRBV3-1/TRBV3-2
J: TRBJ2-1
CDR3: CASSPGLAGVNEQFF
DNA: TGTGCCAGCAGCCCGGGACTAGCGGGAGTCAATGAGCAGTTCTTC

size: NA
D: TRBD1
V: TRBV19
J: TRBJ1-1
CDR3: CASSRGGGTANTEAFF
DNA: TGTGCCAGTAGTCGCGGGGGAGGGACAGCGAACACTGAAGCTTTCTTT

size: once
D: NA
V: TRBV6-5
J: TRBJ1-6
CDR3: CASSYSEQGRSPLHF
DNA: TGTGCCAGCAGTTACTCAGAGCAGGGTCGCTCACCCCTCCACTTT

size: NA
D: TRBD1
V: TRBV5-4
J: TRBJ1-2
CDR3: CASSSLRTGDNYGYTF
DNA: TGTGCCAGCAGCTCCTTGCGGACAGGGGATAACTATGGCTACACCTTC

size: NA
D: NA
V: TRBV7-2
J: TRBJ1-2
CDR3: CASSPTGGNYGYTF
DNA: TGTGCCAGCAGCCCGACCGGGGGCAACTATGGCTACACCTTC

size: NA
D: TRBD2
V: TRBV20-1
J: TRBJ2-7
CDR3: CSASPTSGSYEQYF
DNA: TGCAGTGCTAGTCCAACTAGCGGGAGCTACGAGCAGTACTTC

size: NA
D: NA
V: TRBV24-1
J: TRBJ1-5
CDR3: CATSDYQPQHF
DNA: TGTGCCACCAGTGATTATCAGCCCCAGCATTTT

size: NA
D: NA
V: TRBV4-1
J: TRBJ2-5
CDR3: CASSLNGLQETQYF
DNA: TGCGCCAGCAGCCTGAACGGCTTGCAAGAGACCCAGTACTTC

size: NA
D: NA
V: TRBV18
J: TRBJ1-5
CDR3: CASSPGQSNSNQPQHF
DNA: TGTGCCAGCTCACCCGGACAGTCTAATTCCAATCAGCCCCAGCATTTT

size: NA
D: NA
V: TRBV12-3/TRBV12-4
J: TRBJ2-3
CDR3: CASSSRGETQYF
DNA: TGTGCCAGCAGCTCAAGGGGGGAGACGCAGTATTTT

size: NA
D: TRBD1
V: TRBV12-5
J: TRBJ1-5
CDR3: CASGGGTGGNQPQHF
DNA: TGTGCTAGTGGTGGAGGGACAGGGGGCAATCAGCCCCAGCATTTT

size: NA
D: NA
V: TRBV10-3
J: TRBJ2-7
CDR3: CAPYGTADPQSSYEQYF
DNA: TGTGCCCCCTACGGGACGGCCGACCCCCAGAGCTCCTACGAGCAGTACTTC

size: NA
D: TRBD2
V: TRBV5-4
J: TRBJ2-2
CDR3: CASSTGGGPNTGELFF
DNA: TGTGCCAGCAGCACCGGCGGGGGGCCGAACACCGGGGAGCTGTTTTTT

size: NA
D: NA
V: TRBV14
J: TRBJ2-7
CDR3: CASSQGRAYRYEQYF
DNA: TGTGCCAGCAGCCAAGGAAGGGCCTATCGATACGAGCAGTACTTC

size: NA
D: TRBD2
V: TRBV6-5
J: TRBJ2-1
CDR3: CASSYSGGAGEQFF
DNA: TGTGCCAGCAGTTATAGCGGGGGGGCCGGGGAGCAGTTCTTC

size: NA
D: NA
V: TRBV14
J: TRBJ1-1
CDR3: CASSQGGVGTEAFF
DNA: TGTGCCAGCAGCCAAGGGGGGGTAGGCACTGAAGCTTTCTTT

size: NA
D: TRBD2
V: TRBV5-1
J: TRBJ2-1
CDR3: CASSSGGPGNEQFF
DNA: TGCGCCAGCTCTAGCGGAGGCCCCGGGAATGAGCAGTTCTTC

size: NA
D: NA
V: TRBV30
J: TRBJ2-1
CDR3: CAWSGKYEQFF
DNA: TGTGCCTGGTCAGGGAAATATGAGCAGTTCTTC

size: NA
D: NA
V: TRBV24-1
J: TRBJ2-1
CDR3: CATSVGYNEQFF
DNA: TGTGCCACCAGTGTTGGCTACAATGAGCAGTTCTTC

size: NA
D: NA
V: TRBV14
J: TRBJ2-7
CDR3: CASSTSRQVGQYF
DNA: TGTGCCAGCAGCACTAGCCGACAGGTCGGGCAGTACTTC

size: NA
D: TRBD1
V: TRBV11-2
J: TRBJ1-2
CDR3: CASSPRQGPSGGYTF
DNA: TGTGCCAGCAGCCCCAGACAGGGACCCTCCGGGGGCTACACCTTC

size: NA
D: NA
V: TRBV19
J: TRBJ1-3
CDR3: CASGDGFSSGNTIYF
DNA: TGTGCCAGCGGCGACGGTTTCTCATCTGGAAACACCATATATTTT

size: NA
D: NA
V: TRBV7-2
J: TRBJ1-2
CDR3: CASSLVVAADYGYTF
DNA: TGTGCCAGCAGCTTAGTGGTGGCAGCGGATTATGGCTACACCTTC

size: once
D: NA
V: TRBV6-2/TRBV6-3
J: TRBJ1-5
CDR3: CASSYGRRVNSNQPQHF
DNA: TGTGCCAGCAGTTACGGGCGCAGAGTGAATAGCAATCAGCCCCAGCATTTT

size: NA
D: NA
V: TRBV5-6
J: TRBJ1-1
CDR3: CASSLNTEAFF
DNA: TGTGCCAGCAGCTTGAACACTGAAGCTTTCTTT

size: NA
D: NA
V: TRBV5-4
J: TRBJ2-7
CDR3: CASSKNGISYEQYF
DNA: TGTGCCAGCAGCAAGAACGGGATCTCCTACGAGCAGTACTTC

size: NA
D: NA
V: TRBV7-2
J: TRBJ2-3
CDR3: CASSLGGSLANTQYF
DNA: TGTGCCAGCAGCTTAGGAGGTAGTCTGGCAAATACGCAGTATTTT

size: NA
D: NA
V: TRBV27
J: TRBJ1-6
CDR3: CASSLAQGLINSPLHF
DNA: TGTGCCAGCAGTTTAGCACAGGGTCTCATAAATTCACCCCTCCACTTT

size: NA
D: NA
V: TRBV7-9
J: TRBJ2-1
CDR3: CASSLAGHEQFF
DNA: TGTGCCAGCAGCTTAGCAGGCCATGAGCAGTTCTTC

size: NA
D: NA
V: TRBV11-2
J: TRBJ2-3
CDR3: CASSLRQALTDTQYF
DNA: TGTGCCAGCAGCTTGAGGCAGGCCCTCACAGATACGCAGTATTTT

size: few
D: NA
V: TRBV5-6
J: TRBJ1-2
CDR3: CASRGGAGTNYGYTF
DNA: TGTGCCAGCCGGGGGGGCGCAGGGACAAACTATGGCTACACCTTC

size: NA
D: NA
V: TRBV6-6
J: TRBJ1-5
CDR3: CASSYSRGLDQPQHF
DNA: TGTGCCAGCAGTTACTCCAGGGGCCTCGATCAGCCCCAGCATTTT

size: NA
D: TRBD1
V: TRBV7-2
J: TRBJ1-2
CDR3: CASVEPGQGSSGYTF
DNA: TGTGCCAGCGTTGAACCGGGACAGGGAAGTTCTGGCTACACCTTC

size: NA
D: NA
V: TRBV7-6
J: TRBJ2-7
CDR3: CASSSGPLQEQYF
DNA: TGTGCCAGCAGCTCTGGGCCCCTCCAAGAGCAGTACTTC

size: NA
D: TRBD1
V: TRBV10-2
J: TRBJ1-1
CDR3: CASGQGNTEAFF
DNA: TGCGCCAGTGGACAGGGAAACACTGAAGCTTTCTTT

size: NA
D: NA
V: TRBV3-1/TRBV3-2
J: TRBJ2-1
CDR3: CASSLKVTNEQFF
DNA: TGTGCCAGCAGCCTAAAGGTTACCAATGAGCAGTTCTTC

size: NA
D: TRBD1
V: TRBV6-4
J: TRBJ2-3
CDR3: CASSPGQDDTQYF
DNA: TGTGCCAGCAGTCCGGGACAGGACGATACGCAGTATTTT

size: once
D: TRBD2
V: TRBV7-2
J: TRBJ2-7
CDR3: CASSLVGGTTSYEQYF
DNA: TGTGCCAGCAGCTTGGTGGGCGGGACTACTTCCTACGAGCAGTACTTC

size: NA
D: NA
V: TRBV7-2
J: TRBJ1-5
CDR3: CASSPTFQGQPQHF
DNA: TGTGCCAGCAGCCCTACCTTTCAAGGGCAGCCCCAGCATTTT

size: NA
D: TRBD2
V: TRBV7-8
J: TRBJ2-7
CDR3: CASSDGRAYEQYF
DNA: TGTGCCAGCAGCGATGGGAGGGCCTACGAGCAGTACTTC

size: NA
D: NA
V: TRBV7-3
J: TRBJ2-3
CDR3: CASSLTSPVGDTQYF
DNA: TGTGCCAGCAGCTTAACTAGCCCCGTTGGAGATACGCAGTATTTT

size: NA
D: NA
V: TRBV4-2
J: TRBJ2-1
CDR3: CASSRGGVYNEQFF
DNA: TGTGCCAGCAGCCGGGGAGGCGTATACAATGAGCAGTTCTTC

size: once
D: NA
V: TRBV2
J: TRBJ1-5
CDR3: CASRSAPYVDASSPQHF
DNA: TGTGCCAGCAGAAGTGCACCTTATGTTGATGCCTCGTCGCCCCAGCATTTT